This entry is about one TCR beta chain. Its antigen is currently unknown. Germline CDR1 SNHLY, CDR2 FYNNEI. The CDR3 is 13 amino acids. The V and J ends lost 8 bases and 4 bases, in that order; junction bases with no gene match: 2. The data belong to a study of CD8+CD57+ T cells in acquired aplastic anemia. Overall study results and limits: Patient and control CD8+ Simpson's diversity was not significantly different. There were 25 to 35 CD8+ CDR3 sequences that occurred in both patients and controls.

The sequenced patients had an expansion of CD8+CD57+ cells seen by flow cytometry. Patients, without exception, had severe acquired aplastic anemia. Genomic DNA constituted the template upon which TCR beta VDJ and CDR3 profiling was performed. In TCRdb, the reads were re-called with MiXCR into one record per CDR3 protein. The sample records 55,000 to 60,000 distinct CDR3 sequences, approximately 52% being singletons. The chain couples TRBV2 to TRBJ1-5, with 10 bases identical to TRBD1. The sequence came from a human donor with aplastic anemia. Sequencing was carried out using sorted CD4+, CD8+, or CD8+CD57+ T cells (not recorded which) from PBMCs. CDR3 sequence: CASSGQGNQPQHF. Written as DNA, the CDR3 is TGTGCCAGCTCGGGACAGGGGAATCAGCCCCAGCATTTT.